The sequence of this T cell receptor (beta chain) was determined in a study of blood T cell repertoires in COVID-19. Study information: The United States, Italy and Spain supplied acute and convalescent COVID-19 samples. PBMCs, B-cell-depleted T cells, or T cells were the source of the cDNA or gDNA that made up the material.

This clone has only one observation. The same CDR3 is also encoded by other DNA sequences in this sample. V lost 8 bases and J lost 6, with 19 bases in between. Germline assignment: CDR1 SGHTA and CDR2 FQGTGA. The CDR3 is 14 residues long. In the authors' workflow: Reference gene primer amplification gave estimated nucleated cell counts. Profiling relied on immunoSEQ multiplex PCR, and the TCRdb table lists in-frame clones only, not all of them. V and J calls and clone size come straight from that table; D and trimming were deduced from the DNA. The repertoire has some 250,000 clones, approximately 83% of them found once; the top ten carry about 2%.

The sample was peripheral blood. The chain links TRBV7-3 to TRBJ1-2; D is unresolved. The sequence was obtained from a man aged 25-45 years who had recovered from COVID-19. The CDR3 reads CASGVTGSVDGYTF. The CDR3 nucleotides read TGTGCCAGCGGCGTGACCGGGTCGGTGGATGGCTACACCTTC. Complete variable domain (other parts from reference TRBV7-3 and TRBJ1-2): GAGVSQTPSNKVTEKGKYVELRCDPISGHTALYWYRQSLGQGPEFLIYFQGTGAADDSGLPNDRFFAVRPEGSVSTLKIQRTERGDSAVYLCASGVTGSVDGYTFGSGTRLTVV.